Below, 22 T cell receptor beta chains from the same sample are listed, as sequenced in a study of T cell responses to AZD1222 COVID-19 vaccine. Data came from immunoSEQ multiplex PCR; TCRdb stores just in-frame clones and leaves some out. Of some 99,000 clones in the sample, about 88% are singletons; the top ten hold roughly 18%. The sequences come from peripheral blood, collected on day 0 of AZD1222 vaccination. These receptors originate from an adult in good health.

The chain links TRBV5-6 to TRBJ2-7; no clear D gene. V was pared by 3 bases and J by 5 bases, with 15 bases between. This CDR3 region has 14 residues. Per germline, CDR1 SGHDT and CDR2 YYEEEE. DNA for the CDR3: TGTGCCAGCAGCTCCCCCCCGCCTACCAACGAGCAGTACGTC. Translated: CASSSPPPTNEQYV.

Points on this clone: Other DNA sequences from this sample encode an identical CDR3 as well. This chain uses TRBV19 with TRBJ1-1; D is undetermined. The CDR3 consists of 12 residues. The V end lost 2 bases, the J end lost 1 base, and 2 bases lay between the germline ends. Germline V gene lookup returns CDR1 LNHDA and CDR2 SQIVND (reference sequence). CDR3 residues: CASSIKNTEAFF. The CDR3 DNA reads TGTGCCAGTAGTATAAAGAACACTGAAGCTTTCTTT.

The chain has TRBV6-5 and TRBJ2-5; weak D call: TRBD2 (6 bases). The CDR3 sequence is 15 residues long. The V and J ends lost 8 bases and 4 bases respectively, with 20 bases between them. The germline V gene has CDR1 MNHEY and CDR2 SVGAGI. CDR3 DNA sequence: TGTGCCAGCCTAGGAGGGAGCGGACGCCTAGAGACCCAGTACTTC. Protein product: CASLGGSGRLETQYF.

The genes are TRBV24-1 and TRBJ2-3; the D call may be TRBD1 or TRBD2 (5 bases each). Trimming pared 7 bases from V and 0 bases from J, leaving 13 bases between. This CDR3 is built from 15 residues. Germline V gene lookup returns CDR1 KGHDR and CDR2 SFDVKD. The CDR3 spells CATSPWGSSTDTQYF. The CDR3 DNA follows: TGTGCCACCAGCCCGTGGGGGAGTAGCACAGATACGCAGTATTTT.

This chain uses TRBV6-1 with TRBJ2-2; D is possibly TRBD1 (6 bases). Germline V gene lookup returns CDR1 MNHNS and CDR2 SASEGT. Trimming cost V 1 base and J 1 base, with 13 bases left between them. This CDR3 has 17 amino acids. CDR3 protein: CASSEEARGWNTGELFF. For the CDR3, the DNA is TGTGCCAGCAGTGAAGAAGCGAGGGGGTGGAACACCGGGGAGCTGTTTTTT.

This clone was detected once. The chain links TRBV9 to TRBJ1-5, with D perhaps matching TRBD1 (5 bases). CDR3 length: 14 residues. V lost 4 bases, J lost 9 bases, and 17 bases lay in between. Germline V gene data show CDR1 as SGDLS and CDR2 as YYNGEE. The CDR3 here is CASSPGRGSWPQHF. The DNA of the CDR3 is TGTGCCAGCAGCCCGGGACGGGGCTCATGGCCCCAGCATTTT.

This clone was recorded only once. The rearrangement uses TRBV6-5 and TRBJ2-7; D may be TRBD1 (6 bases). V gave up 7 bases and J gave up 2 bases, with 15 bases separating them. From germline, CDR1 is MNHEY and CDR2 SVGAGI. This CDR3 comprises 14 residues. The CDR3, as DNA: TGTGCCAGCAAGGGGGTGGACCCTCCCTACGAGCAGTACTTC. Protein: CASKGVDPPYEQYF.

CDR3 DNA sequence: TGTGCCAGCAGCTATCTCACGAACACCGGGGAGCTGTTTTTT. It specifies CASSYLTNTGELFF. The chain recombines TRBV7-9 with TRBJ2-2, with D uncertain. Germline V gene sequence: CDR1 SEHNR, CDR2 FQNEAQ (reference sequence). The CDR3 runs to 14 residues. V shed 4 bases and J shed 0 bases, with 6 bases lying between them.

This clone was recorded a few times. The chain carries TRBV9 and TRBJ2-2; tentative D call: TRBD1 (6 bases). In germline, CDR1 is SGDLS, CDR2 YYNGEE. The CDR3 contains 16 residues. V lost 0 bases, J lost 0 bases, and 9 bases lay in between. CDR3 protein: CASSVGGGSNTGELFF. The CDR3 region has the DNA TGTGCCAGCAGCGTAGGTGGGGGCTCGAACACCGGGGAGCTGTTTTTT.

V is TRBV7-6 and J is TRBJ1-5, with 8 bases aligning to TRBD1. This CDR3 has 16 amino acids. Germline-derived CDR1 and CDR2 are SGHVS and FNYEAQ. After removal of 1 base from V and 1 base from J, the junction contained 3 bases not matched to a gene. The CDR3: CASSLVPGGSNQPQHF. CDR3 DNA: TGTGCCAGCAGCTTAGTCCCAGGGGGCAGCAATCAGCCCCAGCATTTT.

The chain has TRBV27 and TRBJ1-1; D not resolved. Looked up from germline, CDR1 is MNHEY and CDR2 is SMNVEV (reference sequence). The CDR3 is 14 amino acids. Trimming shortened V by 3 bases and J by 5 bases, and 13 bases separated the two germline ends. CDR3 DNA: TGTGCCAGCAGTTTTCGGGGAGATGGGACTGAAGCTTTCTTT. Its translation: CASSFRGDGTEAFF.

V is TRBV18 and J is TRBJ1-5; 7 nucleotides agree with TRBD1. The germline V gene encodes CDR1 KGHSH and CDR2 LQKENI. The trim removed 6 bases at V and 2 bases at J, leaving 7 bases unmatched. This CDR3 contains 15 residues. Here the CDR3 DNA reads TGTGCCAGCTCCCCGACAGGGAGTCGCAATCAGCCCCAGCATTTT. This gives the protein CASSPTGSRNQPQHF.

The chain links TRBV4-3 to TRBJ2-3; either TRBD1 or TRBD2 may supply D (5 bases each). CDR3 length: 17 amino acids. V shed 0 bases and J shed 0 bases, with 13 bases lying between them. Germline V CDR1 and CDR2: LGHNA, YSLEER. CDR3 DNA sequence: TGCGCCAGCAGCCAAGATTTCGGGGCGCGTAGCACAGATACGCAGTATTTT. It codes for CASSQDFGARSTDTQYF.

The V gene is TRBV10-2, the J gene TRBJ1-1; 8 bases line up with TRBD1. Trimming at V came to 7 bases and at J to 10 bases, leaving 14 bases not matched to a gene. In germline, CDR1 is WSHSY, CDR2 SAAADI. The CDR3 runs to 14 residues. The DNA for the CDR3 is TGCGCCAGCACCAACTCGGGACAGGCTATGGCAGCTTTCTTT. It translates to CASTNSGQAMAAFF.

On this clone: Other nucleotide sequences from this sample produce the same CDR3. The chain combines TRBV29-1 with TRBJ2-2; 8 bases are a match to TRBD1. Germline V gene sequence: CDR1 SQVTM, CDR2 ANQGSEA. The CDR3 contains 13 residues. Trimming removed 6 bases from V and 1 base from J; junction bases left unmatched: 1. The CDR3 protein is CSVDRGNTGELFF. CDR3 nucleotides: TGCAGCGTCGACAGGGGGAACACCGGGGAGCTGTTTTTT.

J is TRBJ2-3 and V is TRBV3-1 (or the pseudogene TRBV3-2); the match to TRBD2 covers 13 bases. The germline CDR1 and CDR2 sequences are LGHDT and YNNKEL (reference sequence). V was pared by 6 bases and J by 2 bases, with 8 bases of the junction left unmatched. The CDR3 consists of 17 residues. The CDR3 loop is CASREGTSGIFTDTQYF. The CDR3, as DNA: TGTGCCAGCAGGGAAGGGACTAGCGGGATCTTCACAGATACGCAGTATTTT.

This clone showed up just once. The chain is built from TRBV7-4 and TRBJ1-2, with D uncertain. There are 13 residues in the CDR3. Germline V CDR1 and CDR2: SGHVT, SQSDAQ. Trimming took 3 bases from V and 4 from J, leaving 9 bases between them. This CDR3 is CASSLIRIYGYTF. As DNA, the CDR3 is TGTGCCAGCAGCTTGATCCGGATCTATGGCTACACCTTC.

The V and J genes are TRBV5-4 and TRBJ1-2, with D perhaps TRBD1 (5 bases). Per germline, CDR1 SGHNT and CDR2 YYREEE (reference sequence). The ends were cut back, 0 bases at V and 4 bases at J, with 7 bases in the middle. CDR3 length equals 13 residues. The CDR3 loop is CASSLGRVYGYTF. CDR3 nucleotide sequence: TGTGCCAGCAGCTTGGGCAGGGTCTATGGCTACACCTTC. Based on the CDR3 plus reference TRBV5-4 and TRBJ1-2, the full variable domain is ETGVTQSPTHLIKTRGQQVTLRCSSQSGHNTVSWYQQALGQGPQFIFQYYREEENGRGNFPPRFSGLQFPNYSSELNVNALELDDSALYLCASSLGRVYGYTFGSGTRLTVV.

CDR3 DNA: TGTGCCAGCAGCTTGGGACGGTACAGGTTTTATGGCTACACCTTC. It is translated as CASSLGRYRFYGYTF. The chain is built from TRBV5-6 and TRBJ1-2; D possibly corresponds to TRBD1 (5 bases). Germline V gives CDR1 SGHDT, CDR2 YYEEEE. Trimming shortened V by 0 bases and J by 5 bases, and 14 bases separated the two germline ends. The CDR3 runs to 15 residues.

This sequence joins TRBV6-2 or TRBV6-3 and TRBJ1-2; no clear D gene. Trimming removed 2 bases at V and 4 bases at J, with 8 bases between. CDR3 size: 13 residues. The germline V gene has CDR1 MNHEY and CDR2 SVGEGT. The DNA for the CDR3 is TGTGCCAGCAGTTACGTGGCAGGCTATGGCTACACCTTC. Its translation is CASSYVAGYGYTF.

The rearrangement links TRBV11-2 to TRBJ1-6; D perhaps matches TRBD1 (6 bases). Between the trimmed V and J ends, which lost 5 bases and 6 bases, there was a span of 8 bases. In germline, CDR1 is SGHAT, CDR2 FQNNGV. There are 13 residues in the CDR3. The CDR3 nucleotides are TGTGCCAGCAGCACAGGGAGTAATTCACCCCTCCACTTT. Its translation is CASSTGSNSPLHF.

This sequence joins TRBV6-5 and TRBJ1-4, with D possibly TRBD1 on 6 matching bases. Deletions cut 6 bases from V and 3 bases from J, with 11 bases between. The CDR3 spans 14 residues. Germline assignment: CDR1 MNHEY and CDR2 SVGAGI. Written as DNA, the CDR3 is TGTGCCAGCAGAACACAGGGATCTAATGAAAAACTGTTTTTT. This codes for CASRTQGSNEKLFF.